This T cell receptor beta chain is from a study of shared clonotypes between healthy human individuals. Study-level results: The study sampled only blood, and tissue repertoires likely differ.

Worth noting for this clone: The antigen remains undetermined.

V shed 5 bases, J shed 4 bases, and the junction held 4 bases outside the gene matches. CDR3 length equals 14 residues. CDR1 is MDHEN, CDR2 SYDVKM, per germline. The method was immunoSEQ multiplex PCR; TCRdb's version includes in-frame clones alone and lacks a portion of them. Among 650,000 to 750,000 clones listed, about three quarters were seen once. This clonotype was sampled from a woman in her 30s in good health. The chain uses TRBV28 and TRBJ2-3; 9 positions agree with TRBD1. What was sequenced was memory CD4+ T cells sorted from blood. Sample subset: CD45RA-negative fraction. The CDR3 DNA is TGTGCCAGCAGTCGGGACAGGGACGCAGATACGCAGTATTTT. Translation gives CASSRDRDADTQYF.